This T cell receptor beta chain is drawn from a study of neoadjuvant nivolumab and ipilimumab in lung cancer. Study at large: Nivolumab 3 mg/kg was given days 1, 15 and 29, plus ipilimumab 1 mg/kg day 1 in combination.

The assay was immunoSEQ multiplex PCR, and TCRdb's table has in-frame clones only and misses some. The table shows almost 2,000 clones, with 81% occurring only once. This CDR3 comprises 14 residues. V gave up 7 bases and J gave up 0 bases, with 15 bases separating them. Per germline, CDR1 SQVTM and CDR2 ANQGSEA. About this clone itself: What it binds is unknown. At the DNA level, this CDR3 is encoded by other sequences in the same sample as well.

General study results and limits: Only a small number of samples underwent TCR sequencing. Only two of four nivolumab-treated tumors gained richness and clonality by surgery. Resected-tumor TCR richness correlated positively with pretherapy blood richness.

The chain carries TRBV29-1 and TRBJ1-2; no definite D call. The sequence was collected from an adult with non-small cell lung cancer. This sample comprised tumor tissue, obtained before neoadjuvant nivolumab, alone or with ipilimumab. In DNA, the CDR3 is TGCAGCGCCCGGGATAGGCGAGCTAACTATGGCTACACCTTC. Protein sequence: CSARDRRANYGYTF.